These T cell receptor beta chains were read from a single sample in a study of blood T cells in healthy people across ages. TCRdb passed the 5' RACE reads through MiXCR, listing each CDR3 protein once. Here the sample spans roughly 1,500,000 distinct CDR3 sequences, about 40% being singletons. The sample taken for sequencing was blood. These TCRs come from a woman in her late teens or twenties in good health. CDR3s include the opening cysteine and the closing phenylalanine or tryptophan. A D gene is named only where the DNA matches it firmly. Rows may omit the clone size; those that give it use once, few, many or a size class.

TRBV6-1	-	TRBJ2-1	few	15	CASSYRTSSYNEQFF	TGTGCCAGCAGCTACAGAACGAGCTCCTACAATGAGCAGTTCTTC
TRBV28	-	TRBJ2-1	many	15	CASSLSGGTNNEQFF	TGTGCCAGCAGTTTATCTGGGGGGACCAACAATGAGCAGTTCTTC
TRBV20-1	-	TRBJ2-7	few	13	CSARVEQHYEQYF	TGCAGTGCTAGAGTGGAGCAGCACTACGAGCAGTACTTC
TRBV27	TRBD2	TRBJ2-1	-	16	CASSSTGTSVRSEQFF	TGTGCCAGCAGTTCGACCGGGACTAGCGTAAGGAGTGAGCAGTTCTTC
TRBV11-2	-	TRBJ2-6	-	16	CASTPADTRGANVLTF	TGTGCCAGCACCCCGGCAGACACTAGGGGGGCCAACGTCCTGACTTTC
TRBV11-2	-	TRBJ2-1	-	16	CASSQPGYGILREQFF	TGTGCCAGCAGCCAGCCCGGCTACGGAATTTTACGTGAGCAGTTCTTC
TRBV30	TRBD2	TRBJ2-5	-	16	CAWSTTSGSPGETQYF	TGTGCCTGGAGTACCACAAGCGGGAGCCCCGGGGAGACCCAGTACTTC
TRBV20-1	-	TRBJ1-2	few	12	CSASRDRYGYTF	TGCAGTGCTTCCCGGGACCGGTATGGCTACACCTTC
TRBV2	TRBD1	TRBJ1-4	-	14	CASSNRGANEKLFF	TGTGCCAGCAGCAACAGGGGAGCTAATGAAAAACTGTTTTTT
TRBV3-1	TRBD1	TRBJ2-4	-	19	CASSRAYPGTGSAKNIQYF	TGTGCCAGCAGCCGGGCCTATCCAGGGACAGGGTCAGCCAAAAACATTCAGTACTTC
TRBV7-6	TRBD1	TRBJ1-1	-	13	CASSATTGGLAFF	TGTGCCAGCAGCGCCACTACAGGGGGCCTGGCTTTCTTT
TRBV10-3	-	TRBJ2-7	-	16	CAISGGGLPVSYEQYF	TGTGCCATCAGTGGAGGAGGCTTACCCGTTTCCTACGAGCAGTACTTC
TRBV5-1	-	TRBJ2-7	-	16	CASRLGAGSTYYEQYF	TGCGCCAGCAGACTCGGTGCAGGGAGTACATACTACGAGCAGTACTTC
TRBV20-1	-	TRBJ2-1	-	15	CSAKVKWGPGETQFF	TGCAGTGCTAAGGTCAAGTGGGGACCAGGAGAGACCCAGTTCTTC
TRBV4-2	-	TRBJ2-5	few	15	CASSPRAGGEETQYF	TGTGCCAGCAGCCCCAGAGCAGGGGGGGAAGAGACCCAGTACTTC
TRBV20-1	TRBD2	TRBJ2-5	-	13	CSATEAGKETQYF	TGCAGTGCTACGGAAGCGGGAAAAGAGACCCAGTACTTC
TRBV5-1	-	TRBJ2-7	-	14	CASSSDRAFYEQYF	TGCGCCAGCAGCTCGGACAGAGCCTTCTACGAGCAGTACTTC
TRBV27	-	TRBJ1-2	few	13	CASSFQENYGYTF	TGTGCCAGCAGTTTTCAGGAGAACTATGGCTACACCTTC
TRBV3-1	-	TRBJ2-1	-	16	CASSQEGQLIYNEQFF	TGTGCCAGCAGCCAAGAAGGGCAGTTAATCTACAATGAGCAGTTCTTC
TRBV4-1	-	TRBJ2-5	-	16	CASSQEGGVGQETQYF	TGCGCCAGCAGCCAAGAAGGGGGTGTAGGCCAAGAGACCCAGTACTTC
TRBV11-2	-	TRBJ2-1	few	15	CASSAQQDSYNEQFF	TGTGCCAGCAGCGCCCAACAAGACAGTTACAATGAGCAGTTCTTC
TRBV9	TRBD1	TRBJ2-7	-	16	CASSPREDRGLYEQYF	TGTGCCAGCAGCCCCCGCGAGGACAGGGGATTATACGAGCAGTACTTC
TRBV12-3/TRBV12-4	TRBD2	TRBJ2-4	few	14	CASRSSGSLNIQYF	TGTGCCAGCAGAAGTAGCGGGAGTTTAAACATTCAGTACTTC
TRBV18	-	TRBJ2-3	-	18	CASSPKGSQGRRTDTQYF	TGTGCCAGCTCACCTAAAGGAAGCCAGGGTCGGAGGACAGATACGCAGTATTTT
TRBV4-1	-	TRBJ2-3	many	14	CASSQDSRDSTQYF	TGCGCCAGCAGCCAAGATTCCCGCGACAGTACGCAGTATTTT
TRBV12-3/TRBV12-4	-	TRBJ1-2	-	12	CASTTGGSGYTF	TGTGCCAGCACAACCGGGGGGTCTGGCTACACCTTC
TRBV29-1	-	TRBJ2-2	once	14	CSVEQGRGTGELFF	TGCAGCGTCGAGCAGGGCCGTGGCACCGGGGAGCTGTTTTTT
TRBV7-2	-	TRBJ2-1	-	15	CASGPGGGAHNEQFF	TGTGCCAGCGGCCCGGGTGGGGGGGCCCACAATGAGCAGTTCTTC